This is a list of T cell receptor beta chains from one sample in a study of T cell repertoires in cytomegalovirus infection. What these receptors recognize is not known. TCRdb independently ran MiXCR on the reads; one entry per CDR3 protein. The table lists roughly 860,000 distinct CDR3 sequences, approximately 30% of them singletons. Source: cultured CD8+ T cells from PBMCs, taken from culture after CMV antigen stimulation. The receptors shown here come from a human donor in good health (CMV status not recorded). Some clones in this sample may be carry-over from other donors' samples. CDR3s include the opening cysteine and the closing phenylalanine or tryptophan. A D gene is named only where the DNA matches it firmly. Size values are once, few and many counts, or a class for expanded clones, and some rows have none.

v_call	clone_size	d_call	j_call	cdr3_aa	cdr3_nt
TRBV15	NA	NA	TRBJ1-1	CATIFADEAFF	TGTGCCACCATATTCGCAGATGAAGCTTTCTTT
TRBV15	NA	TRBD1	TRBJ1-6	CATSREVATGAYSPLHF	TGTGCCACCAGCAGGGAGGTAGCGACAGGGGCTTATTCACCCCTCCACTTT
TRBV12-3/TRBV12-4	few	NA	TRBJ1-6	CASSLLDYGNSPLHF	TGTGCCAGCAGTTTACTGGACTATGGGAATTCACCCCTCCACTTT
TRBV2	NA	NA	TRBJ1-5	CASSAPGEFEIGDQPQHF	TGTGCCAGCAGTGCCCCGGGGGAATTTGAAATAGGCGATCAGCCCCAGCATTTT
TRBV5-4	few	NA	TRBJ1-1	CASSFQPGERGTEAFF	TGTGCCAGCAGCTTCCAGCCGGGAGAGAGGGGCACTGAAGCTTTCTTT
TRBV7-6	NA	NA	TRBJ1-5	CASSRPGDGNQSQHF	TGTGCCAGCAGCCGGCCCGGGGACGGCAATCAGTCCCAGCATTTT
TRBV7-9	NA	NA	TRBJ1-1	CASSPGRGSEAFF	TGTGCCAGCAGCCCTGGGAGGGGGAGTGAAGCTTTCTTT
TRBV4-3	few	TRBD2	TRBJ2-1	CASSQEYVSSGRYNEQFF	TGCGCCAGCAGCCAAGAGTACGTGTCTAGCGGGAGATACAATGAGCAGTTCTTC
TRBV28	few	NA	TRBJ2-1	CASSLRGSFNEQFF	TGTGCCAGCTCCCTCCGGGGCAGCTTCAATGAGCAGTTCTTC
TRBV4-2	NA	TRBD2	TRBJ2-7	CASSQESGGRSYEQYF	TGTGCCAGCAGCCAAGAGAGCGGGGGGCGATCCTACGAGCAGTACTTC
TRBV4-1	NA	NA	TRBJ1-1	CASSQESGMNTEAFF	TGCGCCAGCAGCCAAGAGTCTGGGATGAACACTGAAGCTTTCTTT
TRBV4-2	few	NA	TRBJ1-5	CASSQEGSQPQHF	TGTGCCAGCAGCCAAGAGGGTAGTCAGCCCCAGCATTTT
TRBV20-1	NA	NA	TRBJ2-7	CSARPDRSYEQYF	TGCAGTGCTAGACCCGACAGAAGCTACGAGCAGTACTTC
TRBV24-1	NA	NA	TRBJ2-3	CATSAGRTTDTQYF	TGTGCCACCAGTGCCGGTCGGACCACAGATACGCAGTATTTT
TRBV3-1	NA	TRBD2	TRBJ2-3	CASSQVAGGLGHTQYF	TGTGCCAGCAGCCAAGTAGCGGGGGGCCTAGGACATACGCAGTATTTT
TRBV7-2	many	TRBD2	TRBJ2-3	CASSLEGGGATDTQYF	TGTGCCAGCAGCTTAGAGGGCGGGGGGGCAACAGATACGCAGTATTTT
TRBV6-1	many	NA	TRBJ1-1	CASTTGGNTEAFF	TGTGCCAGCACGACCGGGGGGAACACTGAAGCTTTCTTT
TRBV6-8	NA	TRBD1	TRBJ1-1	CASSYSLGQGAVTEAFF	TGTGCCAGCAGTTACTCGCTGGGACAGGGGGCGGTCACTGAAGCTTTCTTT
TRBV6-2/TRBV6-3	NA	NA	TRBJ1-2	CASSELVRRGYTF	TGTGCCAGCAGTGAACTGGTGCGTCGAGGCTACACCTTC
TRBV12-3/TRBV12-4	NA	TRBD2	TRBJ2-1	CASTPGLAYNEQFF	TGTGCCAGCACTCCGGGACTAGCCTACAATGAGCAGTTCTTC
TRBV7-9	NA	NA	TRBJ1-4	CASRIEKGVNEKLFF	TGTGCCAGCAGGATTGAGAAGGGGGTGAATGAAAAACTGTTTTTT
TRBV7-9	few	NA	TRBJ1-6	CASSLGPPPLHF	TGTGCCAGCAGCTTAGGCCCCCCACCCCTCCACTTT
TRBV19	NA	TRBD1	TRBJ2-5	CATLDRRFQETQYF	TGTGCCACCTTGGACAGGCGATTTCAAGAGACCCAGTACTTC
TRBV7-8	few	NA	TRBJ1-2	CASFLGVYGYTF	TGTGCCAGCTTTCTGGGGGTTTATGGCTACACCTTC
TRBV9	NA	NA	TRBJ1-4	CASSGSGPKRGGNEKLFF	TGTGCCAGCAGCGGGTCCGGACCGAAGAGGGGGGGTAATGAAAAACTGTTTTTT
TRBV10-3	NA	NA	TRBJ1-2	CATNSGGYTF	TGTGCCACCAATTCGGGGGGCTACACCTTC
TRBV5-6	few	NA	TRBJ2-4	CASSLVRPGVRGQYF	TGTGCCAGCAGCTTGGTTCGGCCGGGAGTCCGCGGTCAGTACTTC
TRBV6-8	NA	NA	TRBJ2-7	CASRTDYEQYF	TGTGCCAGCAGGACCGATTACGAGCAGTACTTC
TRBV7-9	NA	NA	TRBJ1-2	CASSLVMGHYGYTF	TGTGCCAGCAGCTTAGTAATGGGACACTATGGCTACACCTTC
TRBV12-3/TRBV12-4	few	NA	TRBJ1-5	CASSFKQGGQPQHF	TGTGCCAGCAGTTTTAAACAGGGCGGACAGCCCCAGCATTTT
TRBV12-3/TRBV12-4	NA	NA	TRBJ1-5	CASSFAQHSNQPQHF	TGTGCCAGCAGTTTTGCGCAACATAGCAATCAGCCCCAGCATTTT
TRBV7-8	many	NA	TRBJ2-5	CASSSLAPEGETQYF	TGTGCCAGCAGCTCCCTAGCCCCGGAGGGAGAGACCCAGTACTTC
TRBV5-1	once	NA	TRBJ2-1	CASSFGDKSIDEQFF	TGCGCCAGCAGCTTCGGGGACAAGTCGATTGATGAGCAGTTCTTC
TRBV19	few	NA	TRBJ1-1	CASSAGHLEAFF	TGTGCCAGTAGCGCGGGACACCTCGAAGCTTTCTTT
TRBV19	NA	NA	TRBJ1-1	CASSIYPQNTEAFF	TGTGCCAGTAGTATATATCCTCAGAACACTGAAGCTTTCTTT
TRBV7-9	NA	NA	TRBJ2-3	CASSTSEVSTDTQYF	TGTGCCAGCAGCACGAGCGAAGTAAGCACAGATACGCAGTATTTT
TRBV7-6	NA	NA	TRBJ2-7	CASSFDGVEQYF	TGTGCCAGCAGCTTTGACGGGGTCGAGCAGTACTTC
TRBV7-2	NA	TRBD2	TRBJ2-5	CASSPLAGGPGQETQYF	TGTGCCAGCAGCCCGCTAGCGGGGGGGCCGGGACAAGAGACCCAGTACTTC
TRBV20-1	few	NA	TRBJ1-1	CSAPPEAFF	TGCAGTGCTCCACCGGAAGCTTTCTTT
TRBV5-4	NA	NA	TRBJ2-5	CASSSAGGETQYF	TGTGCCAGCAGCTCCGCCGGAGGAGAGACCCAGTACTTC
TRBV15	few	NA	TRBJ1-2	CATSGHSVTGRGYTF	TGTGCCACCAGCGGCCACTCGGTCACAGGGAGAGGCTACACCTTC
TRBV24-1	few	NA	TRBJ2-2	CATSDFKGILTGELFF	TGTGCCACCAGTGATTTTAAGGGGATTTTAACCGGGGAGCTGTTTTTT
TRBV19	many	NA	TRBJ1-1	CASSTDMNTEAFF	TGTGCCAGTAGTACAGACATGAACACTGAAGCTTTCTTT
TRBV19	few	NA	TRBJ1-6	CASSIGFQGKGSPLHF	TGTGCCAGTAGTATAGGGTTCCAGGGAAAAGGATCACCCCTCCACTTT
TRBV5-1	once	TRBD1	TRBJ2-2	CASSSSGGWTGELFF	TGCGCCAGCAGTTCCTCAGGGGGCTGGACCGGGGAGCTGTTTTTT
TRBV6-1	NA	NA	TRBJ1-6	CASSYFIGTTYNSPLHF	TGTGCCAGCAGTTATTTTATAGGGACAACTTATAATTCACCCCTCCACTTT
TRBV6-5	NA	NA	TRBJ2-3	CASSLGSMGTDTQYF	TGTGCCAGCAGTCTAGGGAGTATGGGAACAGATACGCAGTATTTT
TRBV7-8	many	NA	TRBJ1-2	CASSLDPPGYGYTF	TGTGCCAGCAGCTTAGATCCCCCCGGCTATGGCTACACCTTC
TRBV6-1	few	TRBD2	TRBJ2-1	CASRPLAGDYNEQFF	TGTGCCAGCAGACCACTAGCGGGGGACTACAATGAGCAGTTCTTC
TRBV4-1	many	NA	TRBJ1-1	CASSQDSGKAFF	TGCGCCAGCAGCCAAGATTCGGGGAAAGCTTTCTTT
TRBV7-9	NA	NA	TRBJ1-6	CASSPPLPKTLHF	TGTGCCAGCAGCCCCCCTCTCCCAAAGACCCTCCACTTT
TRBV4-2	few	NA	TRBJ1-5	CASSQDLGGAALYF	TGTGCCAGCAGCCAAGATCTGGGGGGCGCTGCTCTATATTTT
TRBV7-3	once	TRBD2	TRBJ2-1	CASSPMEGGLNEQFF	TGTGCCAGCAGTCCCATGGAGGGAGGGCTCAATGAGCAGTTCTTC